These T cell receptor beta chains were read from a single sample in a study of blood T cells in healthy people across ages. TCRdb re-called the 5' RACE reads through MiXCR, storing one row per CDR3 protein. The table lists 540,000 or so distinct CDR3 sequences, around half of them singletons. Specimen: blood. The receptors originated from a man older than 75 in good health. The CDR3 runs from the conserved cysteine through the conserved F or W. The D gene is left open where the match is weak. Clone size is shown for a subset of rows, as once, few, many or a class of expanded clone.

clone_size: -; v_call: TRBV6-2/TRBV6-3; d_call: TRBD2; j_call: TRBJ2-1; cdr3_aa: CASRRGGANEQFF; cdr3_nt: TGTGCCAGCCGACGCGGGGGGGCAAATGAGCAGTTCTTC
clone_size: -; v_call: TRBV20-1; d_call: -; j_call: TRBJ2-7; cdr3_aa: CSAGKDRIRFYEQYF; cdr3_nt: TGCAGTGCTGGAAAGGACAGAATTAGGTTCTACGAGCAGTACTTC
clone_size: -; v_call: TRBV25-1; d_call: -; j_call: TRBJ1-5; cdr3_aa: CASSASGGNQPQHF; cdr3_nt: TGTGCCAGCAGTGCCTCGGGGGGCAATCAGCCCCAGCATTTT
clone_size: -; v_call: TRBV29-1; d_call: -; j_call: TRBJ2-1; cdr3_aa: CSVSYEQFF; cdr3_nt: TGCAGCGTTTCGTACGAGCAGTTCTTC
clone_size: few; v_call: TRBV3-1; d_call: -; j_call: TRBJ2-4; cdr3_aa: CASSQGWGGKAKNIQYF; cdr3_nt: TGTGCCAGCAGCCAAGGTTGGGGCGGGAAGGCCAAAAACATTCAGTACTTC
clone_size: -; v_call: TRBV2; d_call: -; j_call: TRBJ2-4; cdr3_aa: CASSEGGAVDEQYF; cdr3_nt: TGTGCCAGCAGTGAAGGCGGGGCCGTCGATGAGCAGTACTTC
clone_size: -; v_call: TRBV27; d_call: TRBD2; j_call: TRBJ2-7; cdr3_aa: CASSLRTSGGLGYNEQYF; cdr3_nt: TGTGCCAGCAGTTTAAGGACTAGCGGGGGGCTCGGGTACAATGAGCAGTACTTC
clone_size: few; v_call: TRBV12-3/TRBV12-4; d_call: TRBD2; j_call: TRBJ2-4; cdr3_aa: CASRPGTSGKNIQYF; cdr3_nt: TGTGCCAGCAGACCCGGGACTAGCGGGAAAAACATTCAGTACTTC
clone_size: -; v_call: TRBV27; d_call: -; j_call: TRBJ1-1; cdr3_aa: CASSPVLGGGTEAFF; cdr3_nt: TGTGCCAGCAGTCCAGTCTTAGGAGGGGGCACTGAAGCTTTCTTT
clone_size: few; v_call: TRBV5-5; d_call: TRBD2; j_call: TRBJ2-1; cdr3_aa: CASSLGPGSGGWYNEQFF; cdr3_nt: TGTGCCAGCAGCTTGGGGCCAGGGAGCGGGGGTTGGTACAATGAGCAGTTCTTC
clone_size: -; v_call: TRBV9; d_call: TRBD2; j_call: TRBJ2-1; cdr3_aa: CASSVGSGSFNEQFF; cdr3_nt: TGTGCCAGCAGCGTAGGTAGCGGGAGTTTCAATGAGCAGTTCTTC
clone_size: few; v_call: TRBV12-3/TRBV12-4; d_call: -; j_call: TRBJ2-3; cdr3_aa: CASTLSLQNTDTQYF; cdr3_nt: TGTGCCAGCACCCTAAGCCTGCAGAACACAGATACGCAGTATTTT
clone_size: -; v_call: TRBV20-1; d_call: -; j_call: TRBJ2-1; cdr3_aa: CSAIGGPSYNEQFF; cdr3_nt: TGCAGTGCCATCGGGGGGCCCTCCTACAATGAGCAGTTCTTC